The 32 T cell receptor beta chains presented below share a single source sample, sequenced in a study of technical replicates of blood from several donors. Assay used: immunoSEQ multiplex PCR; TCRdb lists only in-frame clones, some missing. The data show some 77,000 clones, 75% to 95% seen once. Sequenced material: T cells isolated from PBMCs. The source is a human donor in good health.

This chain uses TRBV10-3 with TRBJ2-7; 8 bases agree with TRBD1. CDR3 size: 12 residues. Losses at the gene ends were 8 bases for V and 3 bases for J; bases not matched to a gene: 3. Germline CDR1 ENHRY, CDR2 SYGVKD. The CDR3, as DNA: TGTGCCATCTTGGACAGGGACTACGAGCAGTACTTC. This translates into CAILDRDYEQYF.

V gene TRBV18 combines with J gene TRBJ1-2; 9 nucleotides agree with TRBD1. The germline gives CDR1 KGHSH, CDR2 LQKENI. The CDR3 covers 16 residues. The junction had 8 bases not matched to a gene; V was cut back by 1 base and J by 5 bases. In DNA form, the CDR3 reads TGTGCCAGCTCACCACTCGGACAGGGGTTTCCTTATGGCTACACCTTC. Its protein is CASSPLGQGFPYGYTF. The full variable domain, rest sourced from reference TRBV18 and TRBJ1-2, is NAGVMQNPRHLVRRRGQEARLRCSPMKGHSHVYWYRQLPEEGLKFMVYLQKENIIDESGMPKERFSAEFPKEGPSILRIQQVVRGDSAAYFCASSPLGQGFPYGYTFGSGTRLTVV.

This clone was counted once. The chain has TRBV2 and TRBJ1-2, with D maybe TRBD1 (5 bases). V lost 4 bases, J lost 6 bases, and 12 bases lay in between. This CDR3 is built from 13 residues. CDR1 and CDR2 from the germline V gene are SNHLY and FYNNEI. CDR3 DNA: TGTGCCAGCAGTGGTGTCAGGGAAAATGGCTACACCTTC. The encoded protein is CASSGVRENGYTF.

This sequence joins TRBV5-6 and TRBJ1-5, with a possible D match to TRBD1 (6 bases). Trimming stripped 3 bases from V and 1 base from J, with 14 bases between. The CDR3 contains 16 residues. Germline V lookup: CDR1 SGHDT, CDR2 YYEEEE. The CDR3 DNA reads as TGTGCCAGCAGCTACAGGGAACTGGGGAGCAATCAGCCCCAGCATTTT. It translates to CASSYRELGSNQPQHF.

The chain carries TRBV28 and TRBJ2-2; the match to TRBD1 covers 8 bases. The germline CDR1 and CDR2 sequences are MDHEN and SYDVKM. V gave up 8 bases and J gave up 6 bases; unmatched junction bases: 8. The CDR3 spans 14 residues. Written as DNA, the CDR3 is TGTGCCAGCTTGCTACAGGGGGGCTCCGGGGAGCTGTTTTTT. Its translation: CASLLQGGSGELFF. Looking up the rest from reference TRBV28 and TRBJ2-2 gives the full variable domain: DVKVTQSSRYLVKRTGEKVFLECVQDMDHENMFWYRQDPGLGLRLIYFSYDVKMKEKGDIPEGYSVSREKKERFSLILESASTNQTSMYLCASLLQGGSGELFFGEGSRLTVL.

This clone occurred once. A junction boundary mismatches the germline segment, possibly from a read error. The V and J genes are TRBV12-5 and TRBJ2-1, with TRBD1 matching over 12 bases. This CDR3 contains 15 residues. In germline, CDR1 is LGHNT, CDR2 FRNRAP. The CDR3 loop reads CASGTSSDRDRGRLF. The CDR3 DNA reads as TGTGCTAGTGGTACCTCATCCGACCGGGACAGGGGGCGCCTCTTC.

The V call is TRBV13, the J call TRBJ2-5; 9 positions match TRBD2. The germline CDR1 and CDR2 sequences are PRHDT and FYEKMQ (reference sequence). J gave up 5 bases and V 2 bases, and 6 bases lay outside the gene matches. CDR3 length: 15 amino acids. This CDR3 reads CASSLLAGSPETQYF. CDR3 nucleotides: TGTGCCAGCAGCTTACTAGCGGGAAGTCCCGAGACCCAGTACTTC. Supplemented by reference TRBV13 and TRBJ2-5, the full variable domain reads AAGVIQSPRHLIKEKRETATLKCYPIPRHDTVYWYQQGPGQDPQFLISFYEKMQSDKGSIPDRFSAQQFSDYHSELNMSSLELGDSALYFCASSLLAGSPETQYFGPGTRLLVL.

The chain employs TRBV9 and TRBJ1-1; tentative D call: TRBD1 (6 bases). Between the trimmed V and J ends, which lost 4 bases and 4 bases, there was a span of 17 bases. The CDR3 is 15 residues long. Germline assignment: CDR1 SGDLS and CDR2 YYNGEE. The CDR3 coding sequence is TGTGCCAGCAGCCTGGGAGCAGGGGCTGGCACTGAAGCTTTCTTT. Translating it yields CASSLGAGAGTEAFF.

The chain links TRBV11-2 to TRBJ1-1; 7 bases are shared with TRBD1. The CDR3 has 14 amino acids. J gave up 0 bases and V 7 bases, and 5 bases lay outside the gene matches. Germline V gives CDR1 SGHAT, CDR2 FQNNGV. This CDR3 reads CASKHRGLNTEAFF. The CDR3 DNA sequence: TGTGCCAGCAAACACAGGGGCTTGAACACTGAAGCTTTCTTT.

DNA for the CDR3: TGTGCCAGCAGCGCCCGGACTAGCGGGACCTACAATGAGCAGTTCTTC. Translated, it gives CASSARTSGTYNEQFF. The chain is built from TRBV13 and TRBJ2-1; 12 bases map to TRBD2. V trimming: 5 bases; J trimming: 2 bases; junction bases outside the gene matches: 4. This CDR3 is 16 amino acids long. Germline lookup yields CDR1 PRHDT and CDR2 FYEKMQ (reference sequence). Together with reference TRBV13 and TRBJ2-1, the CDR3 gives the full variable domain: AAGVIQSPRHLIKEKRETATLKCYPIPRHDTVYWYQQGPGQDPQFLISFYEKMQSDKGSIPDRFSAQQFSDYHSELNMSSLELGDSALYFCASSARTSGTYNEQFFGPGTRLTVL.

The chain carries TRBV9 and TRBJ2-7; D possibly corresponds to TRBD1 (5 bases). The length of the CDR3 is 12 residues. Germline V gene data show CDR1 as SGDLS and CDR2 as YYNGEE. The V and J ends lost 0 bases and 9 bases respectively, with 10 bases between them. The CDR3 reads CASSVEGVAQYF. Written as DNA, the CDR3 is TGTGCCAGCAGCGTAGAAGGGGTTGCGCAGTACTTC.

This CDR3 reads CASSERRGGGVSGNTIYF. In nucleotides, the CDR3 is TGTGCCAGCAGCGAAAGAAGAGGGGGGGGAGTCTCTGGAAACACCATATATTTT. The rearrangement joins TRBV9 to TRBJ1-3, with TRBD1 as a possible D gene (6 bases). From germline, CDR1 is SGDLS and CDR2 YYNGEE. The length of the CDR3 is 18 residues. V lost 3 bases and J lost 0, with 19 bases in between.

The chain couples TRBV12-5 to TRBJ1-5; tentative D call: TRBD1 (6 bases). The CDR3 extends over 19 amino acids. Trimming took off 0 bases at V and 5 bases at J, with 23 bases between the two ends. Per the germline V gene, CDR1 is LGHNT and CDR2 is FRNRAP. The CDR3 region has the DNA TGTGCTAGTGGTTTGGTACTCTCCGGGACAAGGCCTCTGTATCAGCCCCAGCATTTT. As protein: CASGLVLSGTRPLYQPQHF.

The chain carries TRBV5-1 and TRBJ2-1, with a tentative D call TRBD2 (6 bases). Germline V lookup: CDR1 SGHRS, CDR2 YFSETQ. The V and J ends lost 0 bases and 0 bases respectively, with 7 bases between them. The CDR3 totals 15 residues. CDR3 in DNA: TGCGCCAGCAGCTTGGTCGGGGGCTCCTACAATGAGCAGTTCTTC. The encoded protein is CASSLVGGSYNEQFF.

The V call is TRBV4-1, the J call TRBJ2-7; 9 bases line up with TRBD2. From germline, CDR1 is MGHRA and CDR2 YSYEKL. CDR3 length: 15 residues. V trimming: 5 bases; J trimming: 2 bases; junction bases outside the gene matches: 7. The CDR3 reads CASSFSSGTTYEQYF. CDR3 bases: TGCGCCAGCAGCTTTTCTAGCGGGACTACCTACGAGCAGTACTTC.

This chain connects TRBV4-2 to TRBJ1-4, with a weak D call TRBD1 (5 bases). CDR1 is LGHNA, CDR2 YNFKEQ, per germline. Trimming took 0 bases from V and 3 from J, leaving 8 bases between them. The CDR3 consists of 15 residues. The CDR3 reads CASSQERGANEKLFF. The DNA of the CDR3 is TGTGCCAGCAGCCAAGAGCGGGGGGCTAATGAAAAACTGTTTTTT.

The chain recombines TRBV28 with TRBJ2-7; TRBD1 matches at 8 bases. Germline CDR1 MDHEN, CDR2 SYDVKM. V was clipped by 4 bases and J by 5 bases; unmatched bases: 16. CDR3 size: 17 residues. CDR3 protein: CASSSYFLGQGSDEQYF. The CDR3 DNA reads as TGTGCCAGCAGTTCCTATTTTCTAGGACAGGGATCCGACGAGCAGTACTTC.

The rearrangement links TRBV6-5 to TRBJ2-7; 8 nucleotides match TRBD2. Germline V gives CDR1 MNHEY, CDR2 SVGAGI. This CDR3 is 14 amino acids long. Losses at the gene ends were 2 bases for V and 4 bases for J; bases not matched to a gene: 4. CDR3 amino acids: CASSYGLAGYEQYF. The CDR3 DNA reads TGTGCCAGCAGTTACGGTCTAGCGGGTTACGAGCAGTACTTC.

The chain recombines TRBV5-1 with TRBJ1-3, with D uncertain. The V end was cut by 0 bases, the J end by 1 base, with 8 bases between. Germline lookup yields CDR1 SGHRS and CDR2 YFSETQ. The CDR3 length is 15 residues. The CDR3 DNA sequence: TGCGCCAGCAGCTTGGCCCGCGTTTCTGGAAACACCATATATTTT. Amino acids: CASSLARVSGNTIYF.

The V and J genes are TRBV7-3 and TRBJ1-4, with 7 bases matching TRBD1. V lost 3 bases, J lost 4 bases, and 2 bases stayed unmatched. Germline V gene data show CDR1 as SGHTA and CDR2 as FQGTGA. The CDR3 totals 14 residues. CDR3 in DNA: TGTGCCAGCAGCTTCGACAGGGTTAATGAAAAACTGTTTTTT. It translates to CASSFDRVNEKLFF.

The chain joins TRBV7-9 to TRBJ1-2; D gene unclear. The CDR3 is 17 residues long. V lost 3 bases, J lost 1 base, and 18 bases lay in between. CDR1 and CDR2 from the germline V gene are SEHNR and FQNEAQ (reference sequence). The CDR3 DNA sequence: TGTGCCAGCAGCTTTAGACCCCTGACAAGCCTTAACTATGGCTACACCTTC. Protein: CASSFRPLTSLNYGYTF.

The chain combines TRBV5-1 with TRBJ1-2; TRBD1 matches 10 bases. J was trimmed by 2 bases and V by 4 bases; bases with no gene match: 2. Germline assignment: CDR1 SGHRS and CDR2 YFSETQ. CDR3 length: 14 residues. CDR3 sequence reads: CASSPGQGNYGYTF. In DNA form, the CDR3 reads TGCGCCAGCAGCCCGGGACAGGGGAACTATGGCTACACCTTC.

The chain employs TRBV2 and TRBJ2-7; D is undetermined. Germline V CDR1 and CDR2: SNHLY, FYNNEI. The V end was cut by 2 bases, the J end by 0 bases, with 11 bases between. The CDR3 is 15 amino acids. The CDR3 DNA follows: TGTGCCAGCAGTGAAATTGCGTCACCCTCCTACGAGCAGTACTTC. Translated: CASSEIASPSYEQYF.

This clone came up once. The chain carries TRBV30 and TRBJ2-7, with D possibly TRBD2 on 6 matching bases. Looked up from germline, CDR1 is GTSNPN and CDR2 is SVGIG (reference sequence). Between the trimmed V and J ends, which lost 2 bases and 0 bases, there was a span of 8 bases. The CDR3 has 13 amino acids. The CDR3 region is CAWSFGGSYEQYF. Here the CDR3 DNA reads TGTGCCTGGAGTTTCGGGGGCTCCTACGAGCAGTACTTC.

This clone was observed once. V and J are TRBV6-5 and TRBJ2-7; 7 nucleotides agree with TRBD1. CDR1 MNHEY and CDR2 SVGAGI come from the germline V gene. The trim removed 0 bases at V and 3 bases at J, leaving 8 bases unmatched. The CDR3 spans 16 residues. CDR3 region: CASSYSSGQELYEQYF. CDR3 coding DNA: TGTGCCAGCAGTTACTCGTCCGGACAGGAACTCTACGAGCAGTACTTC.

This clone was counted a single time. V is TRBV6-6 and J is TRBJ1-2; unclear D gene. Germline-derived CDR1 and CDR2 are MNHNY and SVGAGI (reference sequence). The V end lost 2 bases, the J end lost 4 bases, and 8 bases lay between the germline ends. This CDR3 is built from 13 residues. CDR3 bases: TGTGCCAGCAGTTACAACAGATTCTATGGCTACACCTTC. Translation gives CASSYNRFYGYTF.

This chain links TRBV10-3 with TRBJ2-5; weak D call: TRBD1 (5 bases). Germline CDR1 ENHRY, CDR2 SYGVKD. The CDR3 is made up of 14 amino acids. The V and J ends lost 7 bases and 0 bases respectively, with 12 bases between them. This chain's CDR3 is CAIKQRQYQETQYF. DNA for the CDR3: TGTGCCATCAAACAGCGACAGTACCAAGAGACCCAGTACTTC.

This clone was recorded only once. The chain has TRBV4-1 and TRBJ2-7, with 11 bases lining up with TRBD1. The CDR3 runs 17 residues. Germline assignment: CDR1 MGHRA and CDR2 YSYEKL. With 2 bases clipped from V and 2 bases from J, the junction kept 8 bases outside the gene matches. The CDR3 bases are TGCGCCAGCAGCCAAATTACGGACAGGGGGCCCCCCTACGAGCAGTACTTC. Translation gives CASSQITDRGPPYEQYF.

The V and J genes are TRBV30 and TRBJ1-5, with D possibly being TRBD1 (6 bases). Trimming removed 3 bases at V and 4 bases at J, with 13 bases between. The CDR3 sequence is 14 residues long. CDR1 and CDR2 (germline): GTSNPN, SVGIG (reference sequence). The CDR3, as DNA: TGTGCCTGGAGGGGGGCAGGGGAAAATCAGCCCCAGCATTTT. Protein sequence: CAWRGAGENQPQHF.

V usage is TRBV19 and J usage is TRBJ1-2; 8 positions match TRBD1. With 3 bases clipped from V and 4 bases from J, the junction kept 4 bases outside the gene matches. CDR3 length: 14 amino acids. Looked up from germline, CDR1 is LNHDA and CDR2 is SQIVND (reference sequence). DNA of the CDR3: TGTGCCAGTAGTATCACAGGGGGATCCTATGGCTACACCTTC. Its protein is CASSITGGSYGYTF.

The chain uses TRBV7-9 and TRBJ2-3, with a weak D call TRBD2 (6 bases). The CDR3 length is 13 residues. The ends were cut back, 5 bases at V and 1 base at J, with 7 bases in the middle. CDR1 and CDR2 from the germline V gene are SEHNR and FQNEAQ (reference sequence). CDR3 sequence: CASSASGTDTQYF. In DNA, the CDR3 is TGTGCCAGCAGCGCTAGCGGCACAGATACGCAGTATTTT.

The V and J genes are TRBV7-2 and TRBJ2-7, with 12 bases identical to TRBD2. Germline CDR1 and CDR2: SGHTA and FQGNSA. V shed 8 bases and J 2 bases; nucleotides not matched to a gene: 4. The CDR3 is made up of 14 amino acids. CDR3 in DNA: TGTGCCAGCGCGCGGACTAGCGGGGCCTACGAGCAGTACTTC. It encodes CASARTSGAYEQYF.